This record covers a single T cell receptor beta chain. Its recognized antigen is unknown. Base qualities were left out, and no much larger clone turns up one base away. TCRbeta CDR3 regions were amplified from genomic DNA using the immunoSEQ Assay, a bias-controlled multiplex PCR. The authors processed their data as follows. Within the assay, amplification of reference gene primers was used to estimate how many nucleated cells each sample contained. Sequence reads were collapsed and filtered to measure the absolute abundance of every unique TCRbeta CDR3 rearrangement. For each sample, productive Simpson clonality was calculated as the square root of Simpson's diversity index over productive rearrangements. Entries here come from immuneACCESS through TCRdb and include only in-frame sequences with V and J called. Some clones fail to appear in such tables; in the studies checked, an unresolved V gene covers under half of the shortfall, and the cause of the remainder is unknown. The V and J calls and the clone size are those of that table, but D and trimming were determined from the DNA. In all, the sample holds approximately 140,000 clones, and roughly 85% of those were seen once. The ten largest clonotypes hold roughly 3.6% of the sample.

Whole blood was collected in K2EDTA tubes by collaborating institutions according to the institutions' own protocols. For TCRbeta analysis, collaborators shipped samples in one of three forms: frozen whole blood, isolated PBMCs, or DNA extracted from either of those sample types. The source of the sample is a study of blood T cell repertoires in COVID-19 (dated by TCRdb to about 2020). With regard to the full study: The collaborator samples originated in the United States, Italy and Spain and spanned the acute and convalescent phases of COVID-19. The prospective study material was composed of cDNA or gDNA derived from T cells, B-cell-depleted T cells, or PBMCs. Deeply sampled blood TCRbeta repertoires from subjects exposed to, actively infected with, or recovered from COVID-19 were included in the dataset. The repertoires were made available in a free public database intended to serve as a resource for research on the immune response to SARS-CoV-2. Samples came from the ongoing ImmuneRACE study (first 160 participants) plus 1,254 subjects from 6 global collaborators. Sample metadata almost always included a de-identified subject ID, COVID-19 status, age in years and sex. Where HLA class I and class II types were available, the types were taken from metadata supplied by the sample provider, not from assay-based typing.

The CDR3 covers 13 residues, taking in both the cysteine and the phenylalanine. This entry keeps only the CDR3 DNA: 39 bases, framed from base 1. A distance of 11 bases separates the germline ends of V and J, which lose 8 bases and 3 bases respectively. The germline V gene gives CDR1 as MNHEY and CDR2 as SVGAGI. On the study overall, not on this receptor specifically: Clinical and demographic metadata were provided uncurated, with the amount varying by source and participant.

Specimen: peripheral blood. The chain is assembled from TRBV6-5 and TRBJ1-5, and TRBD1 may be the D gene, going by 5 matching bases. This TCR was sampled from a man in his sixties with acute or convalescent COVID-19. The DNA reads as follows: TGTGCCAGCGGCTGGGGGGACAATCAGCCCCAGCATTTT. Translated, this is CASGWGDNQPQHF.